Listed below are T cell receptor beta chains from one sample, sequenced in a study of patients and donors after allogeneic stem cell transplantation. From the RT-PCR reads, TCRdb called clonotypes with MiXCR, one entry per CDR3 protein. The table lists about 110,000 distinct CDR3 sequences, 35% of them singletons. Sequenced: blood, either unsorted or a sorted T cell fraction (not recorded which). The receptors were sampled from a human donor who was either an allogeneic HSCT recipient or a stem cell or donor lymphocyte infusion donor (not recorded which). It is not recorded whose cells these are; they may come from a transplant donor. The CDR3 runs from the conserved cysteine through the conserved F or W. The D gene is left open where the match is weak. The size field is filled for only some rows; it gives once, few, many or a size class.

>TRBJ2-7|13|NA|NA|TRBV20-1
CSARVASNDEQYF
TGCAGTGCTAGAGTGGCTAGCAACGACGAGCAGTACTTC
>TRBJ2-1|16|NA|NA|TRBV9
CASSVGGVFSYNEQFF
TGTGCCAGCAGCGTAGGGGGAGTATTTTCCTACAATGAGCAGTTCTTC
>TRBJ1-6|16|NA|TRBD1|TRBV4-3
CASRPDRSSYNSPLHF
TGCGCCAGCAGACCGGACAGGAGCTCCTATAATTCACCCCTCCACTTT
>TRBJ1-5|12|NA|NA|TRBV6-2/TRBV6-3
CASRKINQPQHF
TGTGCCAGCAGGAAAATTAATCAGCCCCAGCATTTT
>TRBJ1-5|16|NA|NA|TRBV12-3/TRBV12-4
CASRSSDSHSNQPQHF
TGTGCCAGCAGATCCTCGGACAGCCATAGCAATCAGCCCCAGCATTTT
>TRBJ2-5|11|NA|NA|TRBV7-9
CASSAQETQYF
TGTGCCAGCAGCGCCCAAGAGACCCAGTACTTC
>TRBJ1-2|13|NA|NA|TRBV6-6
CASSYLVAYGYTF
TGTGCCAGCAGTTACTTAGTCGCGTATGGCTACACCTTC
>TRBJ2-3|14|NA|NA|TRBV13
CASSLGRTRDTQYF
TGTGCCAGCAGCTTAGGGCGGACCCGGGATACGCAGTATTTT
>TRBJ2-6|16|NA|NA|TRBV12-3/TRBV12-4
CASSPSFFSGANVLTF
TGTGCCAGCAGTCCCTCCTTCTTCTCTGGGGCCAACGTCCTGACTTTC
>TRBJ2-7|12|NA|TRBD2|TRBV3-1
CASSQTSGQQYF
TGTGCCAGCAGCCAGACTAGCGGGCAGCAGTACTTC
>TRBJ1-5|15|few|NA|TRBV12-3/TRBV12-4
CASSLSGTANQPQHF
TGTGCCAGCAGTTTATCCGGGACGGCTAATCAGCCCCAGCATTTT
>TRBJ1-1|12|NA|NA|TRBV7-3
CASSLRGEEAFF
TGTGCCAGCAGCTTAAGGGGCGAGGAGGCTTTCTTT
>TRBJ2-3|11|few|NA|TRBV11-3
CASSLGATQYF
TGTGCCAGCAGCTTAGGGGCTACGCAGTATTTT
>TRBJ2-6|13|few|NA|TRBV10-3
CAILRSGANVLTF
TGTGCCATCCTGAGATCTGGGGCCAACGTCCTGACTTTC
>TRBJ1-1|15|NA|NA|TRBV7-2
CASSLTRQAGGEAFF
TGTGCCAGCAGCTTAACCCGACAGGCCGGGGGTGAAGCTTTCTTT
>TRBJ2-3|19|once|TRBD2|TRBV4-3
CASSLELTSGSRSTDTQYF
TGCGCCAGCAGTTTGGAGTTGACTAGCGGGAGCCGAAGCACAGATACGCAGTATTTT
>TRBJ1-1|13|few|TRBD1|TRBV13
CASSVRGVTEAFF
TGTGCCAGCAGCGTCAGGGGGGTGACTGAAGCTTTCTTT
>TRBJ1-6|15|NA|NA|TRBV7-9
CASRLGATPNSPLHF
TGTGCCAGCAGATTGGGGGCGACCCCCAATTCACCCCTCCACTTT
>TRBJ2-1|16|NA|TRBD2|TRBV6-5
CASSSRLAGSYNEQFF
TGTGCCAGCAGTTCTCGACTAGCAGGATCCTACAATGAGCAGTTCTTC
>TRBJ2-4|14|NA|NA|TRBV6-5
CASSQVLAKNIQYF
TGTGCCAGCAGCCAGGTCCTAGCCAAAAACATTCAGTACTTC
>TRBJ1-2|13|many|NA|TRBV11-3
CASSLSTGDGYTF
TGTGCCAGCAGCTTGTCGACAGGAGATGGCTACACCTTC
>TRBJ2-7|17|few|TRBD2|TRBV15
CATSRGPQAGANYEQYF
TGTGCCACCAGCAGAGGTCCACAAGCGGGAGCAAACTACGAGCAGTACTTC
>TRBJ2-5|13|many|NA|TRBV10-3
CAISRGHRETQYF
TGTGCCATCAGTCGGGGGCACAGGGAGACCCAGTACTTC
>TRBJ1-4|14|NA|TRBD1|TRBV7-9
CASSFSGTVEKLFF
TGTGCCAGCAGCTTCTCCGGGACAGTAGAAAAACTGTTTTTT
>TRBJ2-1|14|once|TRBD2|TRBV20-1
CSATPGGVGDEQFF
TGCAGTGCTACCCCGGGAGGTGTAGGGGATGAGCAGTTCTTC
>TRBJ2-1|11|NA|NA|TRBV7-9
CASSLGTTGFF
TGTGCCAGCAGCTTAGGGACTACGGGGTTCTTC
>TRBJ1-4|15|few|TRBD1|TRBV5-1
CASSSRTGPAEKLFF
TGCGCCAGCAGCTCACGGACAGGGCCTGCGGAAAAACTGTTTTTT
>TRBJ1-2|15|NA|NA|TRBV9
CASSTQTVTRYGYTF
TGTGCCAGCAGCACCCAGACAGTGACCCGCTATGGCTACACCTTC
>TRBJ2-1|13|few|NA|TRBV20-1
CSAPYRLPHEQFF
TGCAGTGCTCCATATCGACTTCCCCATGAGCAGTTCTTC
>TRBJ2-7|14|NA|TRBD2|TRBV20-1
CSARYPGLTYEQYF
TGCAGTGCTAGATACCCGGGACTAACCTACGAGCAGTACTTC
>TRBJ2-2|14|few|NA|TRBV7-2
CASSLLGGTGELFF
TGTGCCAGCAGCTTACTGGGGGGCACCGGGGAGCTGTTTTTT
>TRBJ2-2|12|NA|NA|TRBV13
CASSLTPGELFF
TGTGCCAGCAGCTTAACACCCGGGGAGCTGTTTTTT
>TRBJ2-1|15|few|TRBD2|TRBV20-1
CSAVRPGTNYNEQFF
TGCAGTGCGGTACGACCCGGGACTAACTACAATGAGCAGTTCTTC
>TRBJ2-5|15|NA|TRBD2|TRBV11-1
CASSLVGRAQETQYF
TGTGCCAGCAGCTTAGTCGGGAGGGCCCAAGAGACCCAGTACTTC
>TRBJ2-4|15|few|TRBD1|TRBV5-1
CASSKQQGALNIQYF
TGCGCCAGCAGCAAACAACAGGGGGCCTTGAACATTCAGTACTTC
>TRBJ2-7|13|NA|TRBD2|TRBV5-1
CASRTSGSYEQYF
TGCGCCAGCAGGACTAGCGGTTCCTACGAGCAGTACTTC
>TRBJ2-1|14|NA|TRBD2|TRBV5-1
CASTWTSGRNEQFF
TGCGCCAGCACCTGGACTAGCGGGAGGAATGAGCAGTTCTTC
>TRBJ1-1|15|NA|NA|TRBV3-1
CASRRSTGANTEAFF
TGTGCCAGCAGACGATCGACAGGAGCTAACACTGAAGCTTTCTTT
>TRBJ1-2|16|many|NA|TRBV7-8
CASSLGQVGRNYGYTF
TGTGCCAGCAGCTTGGGCCAAGTGGGCCGTAACTATGGCTACACCTTC
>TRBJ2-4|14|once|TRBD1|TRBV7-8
CASSPTRQGVIQYF
TGTGCCAGCAGCCCGACCCGACAGGGAGTTATTCAGTACTTC
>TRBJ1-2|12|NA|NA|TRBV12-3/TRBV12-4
CASTLGEYGYTF
TGTGCCAGCACTCTAGGGGAGTATGGCTACACCTTC